This TCR beta chain is from a study of blood T cell repertoires in COVID-19. For the study at large: Spain, Italy and the United States supplied samples that represented acute and convalescent COVID-19. T cells, B-cell-depleted T cells, or PBMCs supplied cDNA or gDNA.

This clone is a singleton in its sample. The CDR3 is 16 residues long. Between the trimmed V and J ends, which lost 6 bases and 3 bases, there was a span of 16 bases. Per the germline V gene, CDR1 is SGHDT and CDR2 is YYEEEE. In the source study's methods: Scientists estimated how many nucleated cells there were by amplifying reference gene primers. The method was immunoSEQ multiplex PCR; TCRdb's version includes in-frame clones alone and lacks a portion of them. V and J calls and clone size are copied from that table; D and trimming were computed from the DNA. The table records some 270,000 clones, more than 70% of them present only once. During active infection, Seattle patients enrolled and were then monitored through disease.

The chain uses TRBV5-6 and TRBJ2-6; perhaps TRBD1 as D (6 bases). Sequencing used peripheral blood. The receptor was isolated from an elderly woman with COVID-19, enrolled during active disease. Written as DNA, the CDR3 is TGTGCCAGCATCCGATATGGGGGCAGTGGGGCCAACGTCCTGACTTTC. It is translated as CASIRYGGSGANVLTF.